This paragraph covers one T cell receptor (beta chain) sequence. Its antigen is not identified. The source of the sample is a study of cytomegalovirus exposure and HLA in healthy donors. Points from the study as a whole: Altogether, 164 TCR beta chains were recorded as cytomegalovirus-associated.

The table came from immunoSEQ multiplex PCR; TCRdb's copy has only in-frame clones and leaves some out. The data contain 140,000 or so clones, roughly 87% of them singletons. The germline V gene encodes CDR1 SGHRS and CDR2 YFSETQ. V was pared by 3 bases and J by 4 bases, with 11 bases between. The CDR3 runs 14 residues. This receptor was obtained from a woman aged 18-29 years in good health and CMV-seropositive. Material: PBMCs. The chain is built from TRBV5-1 and TRBJ1-3; no firm D call. CDR3 sequence reads: CASSYGKEGNTIYF. The CDR3 bases are TGCGCCAGCAGCTACGGGAAAGAAGGAAACACCATATATTTT.